Following are 12 T cell receptor beta chains from one sample sequenced in a study of glioma-infiltrating T cells after dendritic cell vaccination. The table came from immunoSEQ multiplex PCR; TCRdb's copy has only in-frame clones and leaves some out. This table has some 70,000 clones, 81% appearing once. The source was blood, collected before dendritic cell vaccination. All receptors come from a human donor with glioblastoma.

This rearrangement joins TRBV25-1 to TRBJ2-7; D is unresolved. Trimming took off 4 bases at V and 2 bases at J, with 15 bases between the two ends. This CDR3 region has 15 residues. Germline CDR1 is MGHDK and CDR2 is SYGVNS. DNA for the CDR3: TGTGCCAGCAGTGGAGTCGGAGTCAGCACCTACGAGCAGTACTTC. It specifies CASSGVGVSTYEQYF.

This clone was detected once. The chain couples TRBV7-9 to TRBJ1-1; D might be TRBD1 (6 bases). The ends were cut back, 5 bases at V and 8 bases at J, with 18 bases in the middle. Per the germline V gene, CDR1 is SEHNR and CDR2 is FQNEAQ (reference sequence). The CDR3 contains 14 residues. The chain's CDR3 is CASSRSDTGTEAFF. For the CDR3, the DNA is TGTGCCAGCAGCCGTTCCGATACAGGGACGGAAGCTTTCTTT.

The chain carries TRBV6-5 and TRBJ1-1; D unresolved. This CDR3 has 15 residues. Germline V lookup: CDR1 MNHEY, CDR2 SVGAGI. V dropped 7 bases and J dropped 9 bases, with 24 bases sitting between them. The CDR3 region has the DNA TGTGCCAGCAACCTGCGGCCGGCCGCCGAGGCTAAAGCTTTCTTT. Protein: CASNLRPAAEAKAFF.

The chain is built from TRBV5-6 and TRBJ1-5; TRBD1 might be the D (6 bases). Germline CDR1 reads SGHDT; CDR2 reads YYEEEE. The CDR3 is made up of 14 amino acids. The ends were cut back, 2 bases at V and 7 bases at J, with 13 bases in the middle. For the CDR3, the DNA is TGTGCCAGCAGCTTACAGGGTATAACGCAGCCCCAGCATTTT. Residues: CASSLQGITQPQHF.

This rearrangement joins TRBV30 to TRBJ1-6, with 9 bases aligning to TRBD1. The ends lost 1 base at V and 10 bases at J; junction bases unmatched: 11. The CDR3 runs to 16 residues. CDR1 GTSNPN and CDR2 SVGIG come from the germline V gene (reference sequence). The chain's CDR3 is CAWSARAGTGTSPLHF. The CDR3 coding sequence is TGTGCCTGGAGTGCACGGGCCGGGACAGGGACCTCACCCCTCCACTTT.

This chain's CDR3 is CASSRQGARTEAFF. In nucleotides, the CDR3 is TGTGCCAGCAGTCGACAGGGGGCGCGGACTGAAGCTTTCTTT. J is TRBJ1-1 and V is TRBV7-9, with TRBD1 matching 10 bases. CDR1 and CDR2 from the germline V gene are SEHNR and FQNEAQ (reference sequence). The CDR3 totals 14 residues. V dropped 6 bases and J dropped 5; count of bases not matched to a gene: 6.

The chain uses TRBV7-2 and TRBJ2-3; perhaps TRBD2 as D (6 bases). Germline assignment: CDR1 SGHTA and CDR2 FQGNSA. This CDR3 comprises 12 residues. Trimming stripped 3 bases from V and 10 bases from J, with 11 bases between. The CDR3 region is CASSLTRGSQYF. As DNA, the CDR3 is TGTGCCAGCAGCTTGACTAGAGGTTCGCAGTATTTT.

The CDR3 DNA follows: TGTGCCAGCAGCTTGGCGGGAGAGGCAGATACGCAGTATTTT. The encoded protein is CASSLAGEADTQYF. The chain links TRBV5-6 to TRBJ2-3, with TRBD2 as a possible D gene (6 bases). CDR1 and CDR2 (germline): SGHDT, YYEEEE. V lost 0 bases, J lost 4 bases, and 9 bases lay in between. The CDR3 is 14 residues long.

The CDR3 loop is CASSQASGADGYTF. The CDR3 region has the DNA TGTGCCAGCAGCCAAGCCTCAGGGGCCGATGGCTACACCTTC. The genes are TRBV4-2 and TRBJ1-2, with D perhaps TRBD1 (6 bases). V lost 1 base, J lost 6 bases, and 12 bases lay in between. Germline V CDR1 and CDR2: LGHNA, YNFKEQ. The CDR3 contains 14 residues.

As DNA, the CDR3 is TGTGCCAGCAGACTACAGGGCTCTGGGGCCAACGTCCTGACTTTC. Its translation: CASRLQGSGANVLTF. This rearrangement joins TRBV27 to TRBJ2-6; the D gene is possibly TRBD1 (6 bases). Trimming took off 6 bases at V and 0 bases at J, with 9 bases between the two ends. Germline lookup yields CDR1 MNHEY and CDR2 SMNVEV (reference sequence). The CDR3 contains 15 residues.

This clone occurred once. The chain has TRBV5-6 and TRBJ2-2, with D possibly matching TRBD2 (5 bases). Trimming left V 3 bases short and J 4 bases short, with 7 bases between. The germline V gene has CDR1 SGHDT and CDR2 YYEEEE. The CDR3 has 13 residues. This CDR3 reads CASSYGVTGELFF. The CDR3 DNA follows: TGTGCCAGCAGCTACGGGGTCACCGGGGAGCTGTTTTTT.

The V gene is TRBV9, the J gene TRBJ2-2, with 7 bases lining up with TRBD1. Germline assignment: CDR1 SGDLS and CDR2 YYNGEE. Trimming cost V 4 bases and J 1 base; bases outside gene matches: 7. The CDR3 covers 16 residues. CDR3 nucleotides: TGTGCCAGCAGCCTCCGGGACAGTAAGAACACCGGGGAGCTGTTTTTT. Its protein is CASSLRDSKNTGELFF. Supplemented by reference TRBV9 and TRBJ2-2, the full variable domain reads DSGVTQTPKHLITATGQRVTLRCSPRSGDLSVYWYQQSLDQGLQFLIQYYNGEERAKGNILERFSAQQFPDLHSELNLSSLELGDSALYFCASSLRDSKNTGELFFGEGSRLTVL.